This paragraph covers one T cell receptor beta chain sequence. Cohort placement rested on clinical history that participants reported themselves. Cohort 3 donors were reported recovered after two negative PCRs, clearance, or symptom resolution. The record originates from a study of blood T cell repertoires in COVID-19. Study details: Collection of acute and convalescent COVID-19 samples took place in the United States, Italy and Spain.

Some clones are missing from TCRdb's copy, which holds only in-frame ones; the method was immunoSEQ multiplex PCR. The sample shows over 250,000 clones, roughly 90% of them seen only once. This receptor was taken from an older woman who had recovered from COVID-19. Sequenced sample: PBMCs or T cells enriched from blood (not recorded which).

The CDR3 protein is CSGASPPGTGKETQYF. DNA of the CDR3: TGCAGCGGAGCGAGCCCTCCCGGGACAGGGAAAGAGACCCAGTACTTC. The chain links TRBV29-1 to TRBJ2-5; 9 bases align to TRBD1. The germline V gene encodes CDR1 SQVTM and CDR2 ANQGSEA. With 7 bases clipped from V and 3 bases from J, the junction kept 15 bases outside the gene matches. CDR3 length equals 16 residues.